Listed below are T cell receptor beta chains from one sample, sequenced in a study of shared clonotypes between healthy human individuals. Repertoires were generated with immunoSEQ multiplex PCR, while TCRdb's copy carries only in-frame clones and drops some. The data contain approximately 1,500,000 clones, roughly 96% of them seen just once; the ten biggest clones take up 0.95% to 1.5%. The sequencing sample was made of naive CD4+ T cells sorted from blood. All receptors derive from a young man in good health. CDR3s include the opening cysteine and the closing phenylalanine or tryptophan. The order of the fields is clone size, V gene, CDR3 length, D gene, J gene, CDR3 protein, CDR3 DNA. D genes are given only for firm matches. A clone size is listed for some rows: how often the clone was seen (once, few, many), or a class if it is expanded.

>-|TRBV4-1|18|-|TRBJ2-1
CASSQEGSRSGPYNEQFF
TGCGCCAGCAGCCAAGAGGGGTCGCGAAGCGGACCGTACAATGAGCAGTTCTTC
>-|TRBV11-3|13|-|TRBJ2-7
CASSLLGEDEQYF
TGTGCCAGCAGCTTACTGGGAGAGGACGAGCAGTACTTC
>-|TRBV9|14|-|TRBJ2-4
CASSIGPAKNIQYF
TGTGCCAGCAGCATCGGCCCAGCCAAAAACATTCAGTACTTC
>-|TRBV29-1|14|-|TRBJ1-3
CSPDFGDSGNTIYF
TGCAGCCCCGATTTCGGGGACTCTGGAAACACCATATATTTT
>-|TRBV4-2|21|TRBD2|TRBJ2-3
CASSPSQAAGGRIASTDTQYF
TGTGCCAGCAGCCCATCTCAAGCGGCGGGAGGGCGCATCGCTAGCACAGATACGCAGTATTTT
>-|TRBV18|16|TRBD1|TRBJ2-2
CASSPTTGAGTGELFF
TGTGCCAGCTCACCAACAACAGGGGCGGGCACCGGGGAGCTGTTTTTT
>-|TRBV27|15|-|TRBJ1-1
CASSLGTGVGTEAFF
TGTGCCAGCAGTTTAGGGACTGGAGTGGGCACTGAAGCTTTCTTT
>-|TRBV11-1|14|-|TRBJ1-5
CASSSTDENQPQHF
TGTGCCAGCAGCTCGACAGACGAGAATCAGCCCCAGCATTTT
>once|TRBV7-9|16|TRBD2|TRBJ2-7
CASSLLGREGSYEQYF
TGTGCCAGCAGCTTATTGGGTCGGGAGGGCTCCTACGAGCAGTACTTC
>-|TRBV6-1|15|-|TRBJ1-5
CASSRTGVFNQPQHF
TGTGCCAGCAGTCGTACAGGAGTTTTCAATCAGCCCCAGCATTTT
>-|TRBV7-9|17|TRBD2|TRBJ2-7
CASSPETGTSGTYEQYF
TGTGCCAGCAGCCCAGAAACCGGGACTAGCGGCACCTACGAGCAGTACTTC
>-|TRBV10-3|14|-|TRBJ1-2
CAIRGVSGTAGYTF
TGTGCCATCAGGGGGGTCTCGGGAACCGCTGGCTACACCTTC
>once|TRBV4-2|17|-|TRBJ2-1
CASSPRSQSLGPNEQFF
TGTGCCAGCAGCCCTAGATCACAGTCCTTGGGTCCCAATGAGCAGTTCTTC
>-|TRBV30|13|TRBD2|TRBJ2-3
CAWLVAGAHTQYF
TGTGCCTGGTTGGTAGCGGGGGCACATACGCAGTATTTT
>-|TRBV5-1|14|-|TRBJ2-3
CASSLAGVADTQYF
TGCGCCAGCAGCTTGGCCGGGGTGGCAGATACGCAGTATTTT
>-|TRBV9|16|TRBD1|TRBJ1-4
CASSADRGGTNEKLFF
TGTGCCAGCAGCGCAGACAGGGGCGGAACTAATGAAAAACTGTTTTTT
>-|TRBV18|16|-|TRBJ1-4
CASSPTAQQLVEKLFF
TGTGCCAGCTCACCCACCGCTCAACAGCTAGTTGAAAAACTGTTTTTT
>-|TRBV5-5|14|-|TRBJ1-4
CASSLSPLNEKLFF
TGTGCCAGCAGCTTGTCCCCGTTAAATGAAAAACTGTTTTTT
>-|TRBV7-7|15|-|TRBJ2-1
CASSLAPRSIDEQFF
TGTGCTAGCAGCTTAGCTCCCAGGTCAATCGATGAGCAGTTCTTC
>-|TRBV9|14|TRBD1|TRBJ1-5
CASSPGQGHQPQHF
TGTGCCAGCTCCCCGGGACAGGGGCATCAGCCCCAGCATTTT
>-|TRBV5-1|14|-|TRBJ2-1
CASSRDTRYNEQFF
TGCGCCAGCAGCAGAGATACTAGGTACAATGAGCAGTTCTTC
>once|TRBV30|14|TRBD1|TRBJ2-7
CAWSGGTVPYEQYF
TGTGCCTGGAGTGGAGGGACAGTCCCCTACGAGCAGTACTTC
>-|TRBV30|11|-|TRBJ1-1
CAWSVKRGTSF
TGTGCCTGGAGTGTTAAGAGGGGGACTTCCTTT
>-|TRBV5-1|14|-|TRBJ2-7
CASSSGSGYYEQYF
TGCGCCAGCAGCTCCGGATCCGGGTACTACGAGCAGTACTTC
>-|TRBV5-1|15|-|TRBJ2-2
CASSLGDRNTGELFF
TGCGCCAGCAGTCTGGGAGACAGGAACACCGGGGAGCTGTTTTTT
>-|TRBV10-1|13|-|TRBJ2-3
CASSVGATDTQYF
TGCGCCAGCAGTGTCGGGGCTACAGATACGCAGTATTTT
>once|TRBV15|17|-|TRBJ2-5
CATSRVVGAGGQETQYF
TGTGCCACCAGCAGAGTTGTTGGAGCGGGCGGCCAAGAGACCCAGTACTTC
>-|TRBV7-9|14|TRBD2|TRBJ2-1
CASSLAASGNVQFF
TGTGCCAGCAGCTTAGCCGCCAGCGGGAACGTGCAGTTCTTC
>-|TRBV21-1|14|-|TRBJ2-7
CASSKGSEGHEQYF
TGTGCCAGCAGCAAGGGTAGTGAGGGGCACGAGCAGTACTTC
>-|TRBV7-8|13|-|TRBJ1-1
CASSLRQNTEAFF
TGTGCCAGCAGCTTAAGGCAGAACACTGAAGCTTTCTTT
>-|TRBV5-5|13|-|TRBJ1-5
CASSYRVGQPQHF
TGTGCCAGCAGCTACAGGGTCGGGCAGCCCCAGCATTTT
>-|TRBV5-4|14|TRBD2|TRBJ2-7
CASSPSGSRYEQYF
TGTGCCAGCAGTCCTAGCGGGAGTCGGTACGAGCAGTACTTC